Here is one T cell receptor (beta chain) with its context. These data are taken from a study of control samples from healthy donors and cancer patients. The table came from immunoSEQ multiplex PCR; TCRdb's copy has only in-frame clones and leaves some out. The sample records 150,000 or so clones, around 88% being singletons. The receptor was derived from a man aged 18 to 35 in good health. Input material: blood.

Written as DNA, the CDR3 is TGTGCCAGCTCACGAGAGGGGGCGCCTAATGAAAAACTGTTTTTT. Its protein is CASSREGAPNEKLFF. The gene calls are TRBV18 and TRBJ1-4; 7 nucleotides line up with TRBD1. The germline gives CDR1 KGHSH, CDR2 LQKENI. The V and J ends lost 4 bases and 3 bases, in that order; junction bases with no gene match: 5. The CDR3 has 15 residues.